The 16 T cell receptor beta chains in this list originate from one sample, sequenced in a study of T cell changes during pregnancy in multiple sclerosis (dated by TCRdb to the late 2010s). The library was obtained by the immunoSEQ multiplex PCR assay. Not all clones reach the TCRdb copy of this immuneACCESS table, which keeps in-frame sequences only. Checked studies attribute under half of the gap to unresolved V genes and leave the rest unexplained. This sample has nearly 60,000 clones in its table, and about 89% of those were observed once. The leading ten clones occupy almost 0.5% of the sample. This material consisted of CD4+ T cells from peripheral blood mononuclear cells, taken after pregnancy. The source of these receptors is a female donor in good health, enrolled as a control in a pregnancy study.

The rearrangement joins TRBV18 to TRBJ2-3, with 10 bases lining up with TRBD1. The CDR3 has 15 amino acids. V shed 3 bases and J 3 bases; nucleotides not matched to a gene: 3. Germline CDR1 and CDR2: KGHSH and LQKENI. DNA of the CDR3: TGTGCCAGCTCACCCCGGACAGGGGGGACAGATACGCAGTATTTT. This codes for CASSPRTGGTDTQYF.

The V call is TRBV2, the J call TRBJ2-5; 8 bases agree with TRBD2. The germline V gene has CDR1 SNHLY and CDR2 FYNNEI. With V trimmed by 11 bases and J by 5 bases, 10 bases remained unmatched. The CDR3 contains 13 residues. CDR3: CACHSGVGETQYF. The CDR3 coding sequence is TGTGCCTGTCATAGCGGGGTGGGCGAGACCCAGTACTTC.

In DNA form, the CDR3 reads TGTGCCAGCAGCACCCGGGAGAACTACGAGCAGTACTTC. Its protein is CASSTRENYEQYF. V usage is TRBV7-8 and J usage is TRBJ2-7; D possibly corresponds to TRBD2 (6 bases). The V and J ends lost 5 bases and 3 bases respectively, with 11 bases between them. CDR1 and CDR2 from the germline V gene are SGHVS and FQNEAQ. The CDR3 consists of 13 residues.

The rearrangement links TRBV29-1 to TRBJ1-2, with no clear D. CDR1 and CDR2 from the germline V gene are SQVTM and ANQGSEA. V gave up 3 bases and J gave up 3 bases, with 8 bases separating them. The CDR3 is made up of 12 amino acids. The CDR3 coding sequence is TGCAGCGTTGAGTCTGGAGACTATGGCTACACCTTC. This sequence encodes CSVESGDYGYTF.

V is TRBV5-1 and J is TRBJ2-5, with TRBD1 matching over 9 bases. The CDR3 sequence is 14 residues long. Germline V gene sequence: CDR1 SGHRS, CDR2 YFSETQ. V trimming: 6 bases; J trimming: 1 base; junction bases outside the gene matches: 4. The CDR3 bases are TGCGCCAGCACGGGGACAGGGTTCCAAGAGACCCAGTACTTC. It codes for CASTGTGFQETQYF.

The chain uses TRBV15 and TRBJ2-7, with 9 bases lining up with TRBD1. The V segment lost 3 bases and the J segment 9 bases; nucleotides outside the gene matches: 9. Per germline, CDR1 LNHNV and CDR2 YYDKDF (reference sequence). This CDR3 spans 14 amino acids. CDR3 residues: CATSRGTGNSRQYF. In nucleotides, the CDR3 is TGTGCCACCAGCAGGGGGACAGGGAATTCGAGGCAGTACTTC.

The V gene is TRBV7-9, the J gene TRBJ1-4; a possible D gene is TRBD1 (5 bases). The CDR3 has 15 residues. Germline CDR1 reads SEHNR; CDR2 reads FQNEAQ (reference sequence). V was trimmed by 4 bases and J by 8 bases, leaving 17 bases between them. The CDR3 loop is CASSSPEGVVEKLFF. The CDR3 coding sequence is TGTGCCAGCAGCTCCCCGGAAGGGGTTGTGGAAAAACTGTTTTTT.

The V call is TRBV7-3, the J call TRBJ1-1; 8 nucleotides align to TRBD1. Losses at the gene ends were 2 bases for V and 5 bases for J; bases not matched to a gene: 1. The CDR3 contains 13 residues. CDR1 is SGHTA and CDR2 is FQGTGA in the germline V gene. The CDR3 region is CASSLRQGTEAFF. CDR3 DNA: TGTGCCAGCAGCTTACGACAGGGGACTGAAGCTTTCTTT.

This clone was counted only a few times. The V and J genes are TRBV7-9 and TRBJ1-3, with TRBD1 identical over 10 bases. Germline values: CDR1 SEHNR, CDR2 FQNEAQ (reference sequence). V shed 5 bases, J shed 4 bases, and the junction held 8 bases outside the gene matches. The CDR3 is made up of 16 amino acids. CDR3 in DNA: TGTGCCAGCAGCGGCCAGGGACAGGGGAAAGGAAACACCATATATTTT. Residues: CASSGQGQGKGNTIYF.

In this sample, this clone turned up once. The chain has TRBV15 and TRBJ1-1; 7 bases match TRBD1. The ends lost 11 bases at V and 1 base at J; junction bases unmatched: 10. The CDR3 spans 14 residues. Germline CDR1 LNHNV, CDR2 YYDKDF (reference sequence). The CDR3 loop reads CAALTGTENTEAFF. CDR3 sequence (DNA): TGTGCCGCTTTAACCGGGACAGAGAACACTGAAGCTTTCTTT. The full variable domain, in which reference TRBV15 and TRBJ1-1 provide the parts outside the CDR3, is DAMVIQNPRYQVTQFGKPVTLSCSQTLNHNVMYWYQQKSSQAPKLLFHYYDKDFNNEADTPDNFQSRRPNTSFCFLDIRSPGLGDTAMYLCAALTGTENTEAFFGQGTRLTVV.

CDR3 sequence reads: CASSQEDLRREKLFF. For the CDR3, the DNA is TGTGCCAGCAGCCAAGAGGACTTACGTCGTGAAAAACTGTTTTTT. The rearrangement joins TRBV14 to TRBJ1-4; no definite D call. This CDR3 has 15 residues. The V end was cut by 0 bases, the J end by 7 bases, with 12 bases between. Looked up from germline, CDR1 is SGHDN and CDR2 is FVKESK.

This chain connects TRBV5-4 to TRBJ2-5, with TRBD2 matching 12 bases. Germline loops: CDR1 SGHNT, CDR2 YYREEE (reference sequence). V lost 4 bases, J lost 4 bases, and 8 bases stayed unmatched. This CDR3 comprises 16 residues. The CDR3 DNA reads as TGTGCCAGCAGCCCGGGACTAGCGGGTAAGGGAGAGACCCAGTACTTC. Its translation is CASSPGLAGKGETQYF.

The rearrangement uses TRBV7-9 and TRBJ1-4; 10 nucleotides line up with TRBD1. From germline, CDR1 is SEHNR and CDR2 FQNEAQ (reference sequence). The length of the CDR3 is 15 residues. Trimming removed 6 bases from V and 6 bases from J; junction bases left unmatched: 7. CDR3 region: CASRADRGLDEKLFF. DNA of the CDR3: TGTGCCAGCAGGGCCGACAGGGGGCTAGATGAAAAACTGTTTTTT.

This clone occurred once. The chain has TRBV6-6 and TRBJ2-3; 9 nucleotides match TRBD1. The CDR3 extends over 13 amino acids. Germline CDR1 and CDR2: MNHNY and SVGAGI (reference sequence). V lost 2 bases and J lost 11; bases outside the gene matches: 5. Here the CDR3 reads CASSYVPDRGQYF. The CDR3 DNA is TGTGCCAGCAGTTACGTGCCGGACAGGGGGCAGTATTTT.

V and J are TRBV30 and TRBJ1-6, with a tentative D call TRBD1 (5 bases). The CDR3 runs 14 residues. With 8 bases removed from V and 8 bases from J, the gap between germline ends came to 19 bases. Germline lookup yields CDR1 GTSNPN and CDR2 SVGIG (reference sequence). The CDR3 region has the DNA TGTGCCCGGGGGGGGGAAGGGAGCCATTCACCCCTCCACTTT. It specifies CARGGEGSHSPLHF.

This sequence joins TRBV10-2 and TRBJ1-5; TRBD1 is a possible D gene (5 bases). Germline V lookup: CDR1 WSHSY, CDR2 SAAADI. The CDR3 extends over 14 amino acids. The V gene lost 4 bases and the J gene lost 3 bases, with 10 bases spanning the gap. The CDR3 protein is CASSVGGPNQPQHF. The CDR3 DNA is TGCGCCAGCAGTGTCGGGGGACCCAATCAGCCCCAGCATTTT.